This is a list of T cell receptor beta chains from one sample in a study of PD-L1 blockade in urothelial cancer. Repertoires were generated with immunoSEQ multiplex PCR, while TCRdb's copy carries only in-frame clones and drops some. The profile shows about 87,000 clones, around 84% of them singletons. Here the sequenced sample was PBMCs, taken around atezolizumab (anti-PD-L1) treatment. Every receptor here comes from a man aged 60 to 75 with urothelial cancer. Each CDR3 is given with its conserved first and last residue. D genes are given only for firm matches. The size field is filled for only some rows; it gives once, few, many or a size class.

d_gene	abundance	v_gene	j_gene	CDR3nt	CDR3aa
TRBD2	NA	TRBV5-1	TRBJ2-1	TGCGCCAGCACGGGAGGGGGCAATGAGCAGTTCTTC	CASTGGGNEQFF
NA	NA	TRBV30	TRBJ2-3	TGTGCCTGGAGTGTCTCGGGGTTGAGTTGGACGCAGTATTTT	CAWSVSGLSWTQYF
NA	NA	TRBV6-1	TRBJ1-5	TGTGCCAGCACCGGACAGACTTTCAATCAGCCCCAGCATTTT	CASTGQTFNQPQHF
TRBD1	NA	TRBV10-2	TRBJ1-1	TGCGCCAGCAGTCGGGGGACAGGGAGTACTGAAGCTTTCTTT	CASSRGTGSTEAFF
NA	NA	TRBV7-3	TRBJ1-2	TGTGCCAGCAGCTACGGAGCCGGGGAGTCTCCCACCTTC	CASSYGAGESPTF
NA	NA	TRBV19	TRBJ2-1	TGTGCCACTAGACCTGGCGGGGGACAGGATGAGCAGTTCTTC	CATRPGGGQDEQFF
TRBD1	NA	TRBV10-3	TRBJ2-7	TGTGCCATCAGGACAGGGAACGAGCAGTACTTC	CAIRTGNEQYF
TRBD1	NA	TRBV6-1	TRBJ1-2	TGTGCCAGCAGTGAATTAGGACAGGGGGCGATGTATGGCTACACCTTC	CASSELGQGAMYGYTF
TRBD2	few	TRBV2	TRBJ2-3	TGTGCCAGCAGTGAATTAGCGGGGATTAGCACAGATACGCAGTATTTT	CASSELAGISTDTQYF
TRBD2	NA	TRBV9	TRBJ2-1	TGTGCCAGCAGCTCCCGTGGTGTAGCGGGGGTCAACAATGAGCAGTTCTTC	CASSSRGVAGVNNEQFF
TRBD1	NA	TRBV18	TRBJ1-2	TGTGCCAGCTCACCACCCGACAGGGTTTTTTATGGCTACACCTTC	CASSPPDRVFYGYTF
TRBD1	NA	TRBV7-9	TRBJ2-7	TGTGCCAGCAGCTTGCGGCCAACAAGGAGTGGACAGGGGTACGAGCAGTACTTC	CASSLRPTRSGQGYEQYF
NA	NA	TRBV5-5	TRBJ1-3	TGTGCCAGCAGCTTGCCAGGCTCTGGAAACACCATATATTTT	CASSLPGSGNTIYF
TRBD2	few	TRBV7-9	TRBJ2-3	TGTGCCAGCAGCCGACTAGCGGGGAGAGATACGCAGTATTTT	CASSRLAGRDTQYF
NA	NA	TRBV6-5	TRBJ2-7	TGTGCCAGCAGTATAGCCAGCTACGAGCAGTACTTC	CASSIASYEQYF
NA	NA	TRBV4-1	TRBJ1-5	TGCGCCAGCAGCCAAGATTGGGGGGTGGGCCAGCCCCAGCATTTT	CASSQDWGVGQPQHF
NA	NA	TRBV7-9	TRBJ2-2	TGTGCCAGCAGCTTATCCGTCGGGGAGCTGTTTTTT	CASSLSVGELFF
NA	NA	TRBV12-5	TRBJ1-6	TGTGCTAGTGGTTTGGAGCAGGGCTGGGACAAAAATTCACCCCTCCACTTT	CASGLEQGWDKNSPLHF
TRBD1	NA	TRBV6-1	TRBJ2-7	TGTGCCGGGCGGGACAGGGGTATGGAGCAGTACTTC	CAGRDRGMEQYF
TRBD1	NA	TRBV6-1	TRBJ1-5	TGTGCCAGCAGTGTCCACAGGGGGCGTAGCAATCAGCCCCAGCATTTT	CASSVHRGRSNQPQHF
NA	NA	TRBV18	TRBJ1-1	TGTGCCAGCTCAACGGTTGGCACTGAAGCTTTCTTT	CASSTVGTEAFF
TRBD2	NA	TRBV7-2	TRBJ2-5	TGTGCCAGCAGCTCCGGTCGGACTAGCGGGAGTGAGACCCAGTACTTC	CASSSGRTSGSETQYF
TRBD1	NA	TRBV5-1	TRBJ2-7	TGCGCCAGCAGCGAGCCGGGACAGGGGGACTACGAGCAGTACTTC	CASSEPGQGDYEQYF
TRBD2	NA	TRBV4-3	TRBJ2-7	TGCGCCAGCAGCCAAGATTGGAGGGGACTAGCGGGGGGCTACGAGCAGTACTTC	CASSQDWRGLAGGYEQYF
TRBD1	NA	TRBV7-2	TRBJ1-4	TGTGCCAGCAGCGCGCGACAGGGTACTAATGAAAAACTGTTTTTT	CASSARQGTNEKLFF
NA	NA	TRBV19	TRBJ1-2	TGTGCCAGTAGTAGGCCGGGAGACTATGGCTACACCTTC	CASSRPGDYGYTF
TRBD2	NA	TRBV2	TRBJ2-5	TGTGCCAGCAGGGGGGCGGGGGGCCCCCTACAAGAGACCCAGTACTTC	CASRGAGGPLQETQYF
TRBD1	once	TRBV19	TRBJ1-3	TGTGCCAGTAGTCCGGGACAGGGGGCGTCTGGAAACACCATATATTTT	CASSPGQGASGNTIYF
TRBD1	once	TRBV7-9	TRBJ2-5	TGTGCCAGCAGCGGCCAGGGACAGGGTTATGAGACCCAGTACTTC	CASSGQGQGYETQYF
TRBD1	NA	TRBV6-1	TRBJ1-5	TGTGCCAGCAGTGCCCCGGACAGGGGCAGGACTCAGCCCCAGCATTTT	CASSAPDRGRTQPQHF
NA	NA	TRBV9	TRBJ2-1	TGTGCCAGCAGCCCAGGGACACCTCAACTGGGTAATGAGCAGTTCTTC	CASSPGTPQLGNEQFF
TRBD2	NA	TRBV6-6	TRBJ2-1	TGTGCCAGCAGGGGGTCGAGCGGGGGGGCCGGGAATGAGCAGTTCTTC	CASRGSSGGAGNEQFF
NA	NA	TRBV5-4	TRBJ2-2	TGTGCCAGCAGCTTGGATCCCGAGAGAACGAACACCGGGGAGCTGTTTTTT	CASSLDPERTNTGELFF
NA	NA	TRBV10-3	TRBJ1-1	TGTGCCATCAGTGACAGGACTAACACTGAAGCTTTCTTT	CAISDRTNTEAFF
TRBD1	NA	TRBV5-4	TRBJ2-5	TGTGCCAGCAGCTTGCCCTCTCGACAGGGGGCGCAGGAGACCCAGTACTTC	CASSLPSRQGAQETQYF
TRBD1	NA	TRBV14	TRBJ2-5	TGTGCCAGCAGCGAGACCGGGACAGAAGAGACCCAGTACTTC	CASSETGTEETQYF
NA	NA	TRBV7-8	TRBJ1-1	TGTGCCAGCAGTACGACTGACAGACCGAACACTGAAGCTTTCTTT	CASSTTDRPNTEAFF
NA	NA	TRBV5-1	TRBJ2-7	TGCGCCAGCAGGAAGAACAGGGATAGCTCCTACGAGCAGTACTTC	CASRKNRDSSYEQYF
TRBD1	NA	TRBV5-4	TRBJ2-3	TGTGCCAGCAGCTTGGCGGGACAGGGGACAGATACGCAGTATTTT	CASSLAGQGTDTQYF
NA	NA	TRBV19	TRBJ1-3	TGTGCCAGTAGTATCAATCTCAGTCCCTCTGGAAACACCATATATTTT	CASSINLSPSGNTIYF
TRBD1	once	TRBV7-9	TRBJ2-7	TGTGCCAGCAGCTCGACCGGGACAGGGGGCTCTCCACCCTACGAGCAGTACTTC	CASSSTGTGGSPPYEQYF
TRBD2	once	TRBV19	TRBJ2-7	TGTGCCAGTAGTAGCTCTGGACTAGCGGGGGACTACGAGCAGTACTTC	CASSSSGLAGDYEQYF
TRBD1	NA	TRBV27	TRBJ2-1	TGTGCCAGCAGTCCACAGGGACAGGGGGGTTACAATGAGCAGTTCTTC	CASSPQGQGGYNEQFF
NA	once	TRBV29-1	TRBJ2-1	TGCAGCGTTGATCGCGGGGACGAGCAGTTCTTC	CSVDRGDEQFF
TRBD1	NA	TRBV9	TRBJ2-1	TGTGCCAGCAGCATCTCACAGGGGCACAATGAGCAGTTCTTC	CASSISQGHNEQFF
TRBD2	NA	TRBV5-1	TRBJ2-3	TGCGCCAGCAGCGGCGGTAGCGGGACTAGCACAGATACGCAGTATTTT	CASSGGSGTSTDTQYF
NA	NA	TRBV25-1	TRBJ2-4	TGTGCCAGCAGTGATTCCTTCGGAGCCAAAAACATTCAGTACTTC	CASSDSFGAKNIQYF
NA	NA	TRBV19	TRBJ2-7	TGTGCCAGTAGTATACTGGGGGGAACCTACGAGCAGTACTTC	CASSILGGTYEQYF
NA	NA	TRBV5-1	TRBJ1-1	TGCGCCAGCAGCTTCACAGGTTGGGGCACTGAAGCTTTCTTT	CASSFTGWGTEAFF
NA	NA	TRBV6-5	TRBJ2-3	TGTGCCAGCAGTTACGGAGACACAGATACGCAGTATTTT	CASSYGDTDTQYF
TRBD1	NA	TRBV7-2	TRBJ1-4	TGTGCCAGCAGCTGGGGGACAGTGTCAAATGAAAAACTGTTTTTT	CASSWGTVSNEKLFF
NA	NA	TRBV5-1	TRBJ2-7	TGCGCCAGCAGCTCACGAGGGTTGAGCTCCTACGAGCAGTACTTC	CASSSRGLSSYEQYF
NA	once	TRBV12-5	TRBJ1-3	TGTGCTAGTGGTTCTGCAACAGGGAAAGGTGGAAACACCATATATTTT	CASGSATGKGGNTIYF
TRBD1	NA	TRBV19	TRBJ2-1	TGTGCCAGTAGTATAGGGACAGGGATCGTTGATGAGCAGTTCTTC	CASSIGTGIVDEQFF
NA	NA	TRBV27	TRBJ2-3	TGTGCCAGCAATCTAAGGGGAGGGGGGCCACCGGTTAGCGCAGATACGCAGTATTTT	CASNLRGGGPPVSADTQYF
NA	NA	TRBV10-3	TRBJ2-7	TGTGCCATCAGTGGAGCAGGGACCTACGAGCAGTACTTC	CAISGAGTYEQYF
NA	NA	TRBV10-3	TRBJ1-5	TGTGCCATCAGTGGGGGGCTTGAGGGCAATCAGCCCCAGCATTTT	CAISGGLEGNQPQHF